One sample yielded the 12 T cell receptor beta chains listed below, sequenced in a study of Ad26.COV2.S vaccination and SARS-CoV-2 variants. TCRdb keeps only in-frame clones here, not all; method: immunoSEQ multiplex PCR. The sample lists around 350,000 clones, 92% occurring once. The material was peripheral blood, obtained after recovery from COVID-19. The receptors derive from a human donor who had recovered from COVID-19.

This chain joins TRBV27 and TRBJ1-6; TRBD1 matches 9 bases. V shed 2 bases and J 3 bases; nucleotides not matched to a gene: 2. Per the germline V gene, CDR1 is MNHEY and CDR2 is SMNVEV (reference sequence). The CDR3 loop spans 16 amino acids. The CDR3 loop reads CASSLETGGYNSPLHF. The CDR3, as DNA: TGTGCCAGCAGTTTAGAGACAGGGGGCTATAATTCACCCCTCCACTTT.

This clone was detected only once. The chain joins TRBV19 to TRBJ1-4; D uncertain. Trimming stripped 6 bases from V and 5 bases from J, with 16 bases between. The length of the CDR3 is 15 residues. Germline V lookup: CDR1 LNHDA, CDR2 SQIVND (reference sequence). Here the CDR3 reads CASSPGNAPNEKLFF. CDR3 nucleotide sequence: TGTGCCAGTAGCCCCGGTAACGCCCCGAATGAAAAACTGTTTTTT.

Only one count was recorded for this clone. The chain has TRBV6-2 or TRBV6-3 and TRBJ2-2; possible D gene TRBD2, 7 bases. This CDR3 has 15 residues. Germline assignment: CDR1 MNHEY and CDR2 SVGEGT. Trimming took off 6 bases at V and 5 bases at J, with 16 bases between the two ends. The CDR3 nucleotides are TGTGCCAGCAGCCTCGAGGGGGGGAGAACCGGGGAGCTGTTTTTT. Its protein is CASSLEGGRTGELFF.

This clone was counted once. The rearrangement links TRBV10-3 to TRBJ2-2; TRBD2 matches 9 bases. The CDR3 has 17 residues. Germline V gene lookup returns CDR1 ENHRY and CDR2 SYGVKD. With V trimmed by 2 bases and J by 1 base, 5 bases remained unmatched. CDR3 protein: CAISELAGHKNTGELFF. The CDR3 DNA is TGTGCCATCAGTGAGCTAGCGGGGCACAAGAACACCGGGGAGCTGTTTTTT.

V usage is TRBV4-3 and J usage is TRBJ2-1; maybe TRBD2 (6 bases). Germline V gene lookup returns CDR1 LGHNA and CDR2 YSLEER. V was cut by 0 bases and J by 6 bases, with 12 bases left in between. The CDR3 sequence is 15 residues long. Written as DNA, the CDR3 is TGCGCCAGCAGCCAAGAGAGCGGAGGGGTCAATGAGCAGTTCTTC. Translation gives CASSQESGGVNEQFF.

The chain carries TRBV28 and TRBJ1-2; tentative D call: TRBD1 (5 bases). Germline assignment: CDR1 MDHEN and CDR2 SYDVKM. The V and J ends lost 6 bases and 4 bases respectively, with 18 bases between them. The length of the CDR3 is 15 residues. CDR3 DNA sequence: TGTGCCAGCAGATCCGGGACGGAAACCTTCTATGGCTACACCTTC. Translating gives CASRSGTETFYGYTF.

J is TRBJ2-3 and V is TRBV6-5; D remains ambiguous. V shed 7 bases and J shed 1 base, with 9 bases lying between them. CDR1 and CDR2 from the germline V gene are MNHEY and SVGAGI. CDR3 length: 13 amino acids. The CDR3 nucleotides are TGTGCCAGCAAAAGGACCGGCACAGATACGCAGTATTTT. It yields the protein CASKRTGTDTQYF.

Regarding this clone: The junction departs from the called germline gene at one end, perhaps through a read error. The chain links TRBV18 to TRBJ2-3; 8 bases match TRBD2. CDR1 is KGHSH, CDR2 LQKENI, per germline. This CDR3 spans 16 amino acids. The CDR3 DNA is TGTACCAGCTCACCACTAACGGGGGGGAGCACAGATACGCAGTATTTT. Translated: CTSSPLTGGSTDTQYF.

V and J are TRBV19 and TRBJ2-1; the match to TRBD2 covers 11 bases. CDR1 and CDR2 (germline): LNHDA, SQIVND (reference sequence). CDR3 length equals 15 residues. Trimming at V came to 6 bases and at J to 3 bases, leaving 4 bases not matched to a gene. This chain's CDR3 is CASRGTSGGYNEQFF. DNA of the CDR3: TGTGCCAGTAGGGGAACTAGCGGGGGCTACAATGAGCAGTTCTTC.

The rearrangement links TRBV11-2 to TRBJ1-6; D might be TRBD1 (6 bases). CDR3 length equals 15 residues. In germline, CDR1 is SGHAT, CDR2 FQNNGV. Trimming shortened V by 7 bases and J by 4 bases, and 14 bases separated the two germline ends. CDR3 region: CASIPGDTYNSPLHF. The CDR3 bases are TGTGCCAGCATCCCGGGGGACACTTATAATTCACCCCTCCACTTT.

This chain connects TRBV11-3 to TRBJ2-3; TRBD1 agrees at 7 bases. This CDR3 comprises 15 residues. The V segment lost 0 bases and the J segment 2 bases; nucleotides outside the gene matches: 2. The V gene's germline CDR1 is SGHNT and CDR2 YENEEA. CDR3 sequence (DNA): TGTGCCAGCAGCTTAGAAGGGACAGACACAGATACGCAGTATTTT. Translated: CASSLEGTDTDTQYF.

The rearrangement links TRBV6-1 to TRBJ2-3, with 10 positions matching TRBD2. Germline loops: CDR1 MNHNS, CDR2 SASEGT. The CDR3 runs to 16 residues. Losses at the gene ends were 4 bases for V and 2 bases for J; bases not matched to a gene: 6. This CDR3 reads CASSVILAGPTDTQYF. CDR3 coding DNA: TGTGCCAGCAGTGTTATACTAGCGGGGCCCACAGATACGCAGTATTTT.